A single sample gave rise to the 6 T cell receptor beta chains below, sequenced in a study of PD-1 blockade in mismatch repair-deficient tumors. The repertoire was sequenced with immunoSEQ multiplex PCR; TCRdb's copy has only in-frame clones and lacks some. The sample holds about 110,000 clones, around three quarters seen once. The starting material was peripheral blood, obtained roughly 60 weeks after starting pembrolizumab. The receptors originated from an adult with mismatch repair-deficient cancer.

The rearrangement uses TRBV7-8 and TRBJ1-1; D might be TRBD1 (5 bases). Germline-derived CDR1 and CDR2 are SGHVS and FQNEAQ. The CDR3 length is 14 residues. The V end lost 5 bases, the J end lost 1 base, and 11 bases lay between the germline ends. The CDR3 region is CASSQGRSNTEAFF. The CDR3 DNA sequence: TGTGCCAGCAGCCAGGGCAGGTCGAACACTGAAGCTTTCTTT.

The chain employs TRBV4-2 and TRBJ2-1; weak D call: TRBD2 (6 bases). Trimming pared 4 bases from V and 8 bases from J, leaving 15 bases between. The CDR3 has 14 amino acids. CDR1 LGHNA and CDR2 YNFKEQ come from the germline V gene. The CDR3 loop is CASSRSGGLDEQFF. DNA of the CDR3: TGTGCCAGCAGCCGTAGCGGAGGGCTCGATGAGCAGTTCTTC.

The chain joins TRBV27 to TRBJ1-3, with D maybe TRBD1 (5 bases). The CDR3 spans 15 residues. Per the germline V gene, CDR1 is MNHEY and CDR2 is SMNVEV (reference sequence). Trimming left V 2 bases short and J 4 bases short, with 12 bases between. DNA of the CDR3: TGTGCCAGCAGTTTAACAGGCAGTCACGGAAACACCATATATTTT. Protein sequence: CASSLTGSHGNTIYF.

The V call is TRBV7-2, the J call TRBJ2-7; D perhaps matches TRBD2 (5 bases). The CDR3 loop spans 14 amino acids. V was shortened by 5 bases and J by 3 bases, with 14 bases between the two germline ends. Germline CDR1 is SGHTA and CDR2 is FQGNSA. CDR3 nucleotides: TGTGCCAGCAGCCAAGGAGGTAGCAGCTACGAGCAGTACTTC. This sequence encodes CASSQGGSSYEQYF.

V gene TRBV14 combines with J gene TRBJ2-7; D might be TRBD2 (5 bases). The CDR3 length is 13 residues. The germline V gene encodes CDR1 SGHDN and CDR2 FVKESK. The ends were cut back, 3 bases at V and 3 bases at J, with 9 bases in the middle. The CDR3 sequence is CASSQSGNYEQYF. Here the CDR3 DNA reads TGTGCCAGCAGCCAGAGCGGTAACTACGAGCAGTACTTC.

The CDR3, as DNA: TGCGCCAGCAGCTTACGGGACCCCCTAGAGGGTGAGCAGTTCTTC. It translates to CASSLRDPLEGEQFF. This chain connects TRBV5-1 to TRBJ2-1; D may correspond to TRBD1 or TRBD2 (5 bases each). V lost 2 bases and J lost 9, with 18 bases in between. The CDR3 covers 15 residues. Germline CDR1 SGHRS, CDR2 YFSETQ. Variable domain in full (rest from reference TRBV5-1 and TRBJ2-1): KAGVTQTPRYLIKTRGQQVTLSCSPISGHRSVSWYQQTPGQGLQFLFEYFSETQRNKGNFPGRFSGRQFSNSRSEMNVSTLELGDSALYLCASSLRDPLEGEQFFGPGTRLTVL.